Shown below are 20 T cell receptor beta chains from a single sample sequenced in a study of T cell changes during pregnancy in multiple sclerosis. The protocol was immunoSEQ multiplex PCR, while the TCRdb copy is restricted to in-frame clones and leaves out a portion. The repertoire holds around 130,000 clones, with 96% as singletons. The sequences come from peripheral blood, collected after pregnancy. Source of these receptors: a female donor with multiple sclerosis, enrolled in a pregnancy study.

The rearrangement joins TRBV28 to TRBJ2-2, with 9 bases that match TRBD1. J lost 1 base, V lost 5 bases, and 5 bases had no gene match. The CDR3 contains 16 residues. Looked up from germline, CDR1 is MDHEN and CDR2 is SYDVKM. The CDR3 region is CASSGMGQGNTGELFF. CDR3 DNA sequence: TGTGCCAGCAGTGGGATGGGACAGGGGAACACCGGGGAGCTGTTTTTT.

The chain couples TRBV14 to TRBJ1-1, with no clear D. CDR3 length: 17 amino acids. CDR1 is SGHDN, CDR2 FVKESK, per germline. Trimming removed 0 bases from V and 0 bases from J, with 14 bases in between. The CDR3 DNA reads TGTGCCAGCAGCCAAGATTGGGCCGACCTTATGAACACTGAAGCTTTCTTT. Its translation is CASSQDWADLMNTEAFF.

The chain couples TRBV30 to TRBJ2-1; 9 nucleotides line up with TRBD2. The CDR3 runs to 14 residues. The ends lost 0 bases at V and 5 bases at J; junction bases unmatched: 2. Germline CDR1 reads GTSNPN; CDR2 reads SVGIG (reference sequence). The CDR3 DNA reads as TGTGCCTGGAGTGTACGACTAGCGGACAATGAGCAGTTCTTC. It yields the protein CAWSVRLADNEQFF.

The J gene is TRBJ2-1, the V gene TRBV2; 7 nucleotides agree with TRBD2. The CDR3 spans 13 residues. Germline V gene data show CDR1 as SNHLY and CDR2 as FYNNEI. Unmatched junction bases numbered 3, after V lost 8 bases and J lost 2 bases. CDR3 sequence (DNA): TGTGCCAGCGGGGGGGAGACCTACAATGAGCAGTTCTTC. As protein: CASGGETYNEQFF.

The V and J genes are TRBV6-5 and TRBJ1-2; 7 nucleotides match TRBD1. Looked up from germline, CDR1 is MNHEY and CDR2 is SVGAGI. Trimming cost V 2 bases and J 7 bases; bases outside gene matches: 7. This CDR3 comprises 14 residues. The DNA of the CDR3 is TGTGCCAGCAGTTACGATGGGACAGTTAGTGGCTACACCTTC. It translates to CASSYDGTVSGYTF.

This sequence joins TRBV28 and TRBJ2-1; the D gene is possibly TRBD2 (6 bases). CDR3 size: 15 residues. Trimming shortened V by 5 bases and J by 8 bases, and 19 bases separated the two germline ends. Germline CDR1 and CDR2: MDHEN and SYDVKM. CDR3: CASSARGGGSDEQFF. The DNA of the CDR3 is TGTGCCAGCAGTGCCCGAGGAGGAGGGTCCGATGAGCAGTTCTTC.

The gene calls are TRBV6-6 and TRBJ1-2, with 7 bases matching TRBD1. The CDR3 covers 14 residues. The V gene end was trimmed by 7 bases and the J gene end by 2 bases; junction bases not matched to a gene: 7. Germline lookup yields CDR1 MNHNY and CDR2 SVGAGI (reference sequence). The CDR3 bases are TGTGCCAGCACTGAATCGGACAGGAACTATGGCTACACCTTC. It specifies CASTESDRNYGYTF.

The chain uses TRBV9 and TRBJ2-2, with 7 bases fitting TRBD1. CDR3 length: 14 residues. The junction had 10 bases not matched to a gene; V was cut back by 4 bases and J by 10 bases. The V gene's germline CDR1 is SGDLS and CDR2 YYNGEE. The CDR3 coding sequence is TGTGCCAGCAGCCTACCCCCCACAGGGGAGGAGCTGTTTTTT. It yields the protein CASSLPPTGEELFF.

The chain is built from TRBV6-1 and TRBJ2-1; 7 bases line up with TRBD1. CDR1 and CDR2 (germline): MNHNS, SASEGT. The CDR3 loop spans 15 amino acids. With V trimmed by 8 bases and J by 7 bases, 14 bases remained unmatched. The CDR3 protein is CASASRQGIGNEQFF. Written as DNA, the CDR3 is TGTGCCAGCGCTAGCCGACAGGGCATTGGGAATGAGCAGTTCTTC.

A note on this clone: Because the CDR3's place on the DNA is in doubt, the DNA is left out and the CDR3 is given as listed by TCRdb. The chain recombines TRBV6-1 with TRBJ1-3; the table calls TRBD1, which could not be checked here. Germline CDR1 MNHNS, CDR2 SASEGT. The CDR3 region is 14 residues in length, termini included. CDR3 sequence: CASILDRGGNTIYF.

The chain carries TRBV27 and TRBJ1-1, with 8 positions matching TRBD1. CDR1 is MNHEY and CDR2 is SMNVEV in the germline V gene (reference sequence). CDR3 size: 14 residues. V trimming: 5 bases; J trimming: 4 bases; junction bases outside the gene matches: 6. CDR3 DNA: TGTGCCAGCAGTAAACTTACAGGGGGCACTGAAGCTTTCTTT. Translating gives CASSKLTGGTEAFF.

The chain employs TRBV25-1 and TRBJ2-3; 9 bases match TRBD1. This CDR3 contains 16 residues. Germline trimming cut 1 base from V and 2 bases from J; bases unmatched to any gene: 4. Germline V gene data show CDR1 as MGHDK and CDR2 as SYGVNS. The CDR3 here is CASSESTGGFTDTQYF. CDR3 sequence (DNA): TGTGCCAGCAGTGAATCGACAGGGGGGTTCACAGATACGCAGTATTTT.

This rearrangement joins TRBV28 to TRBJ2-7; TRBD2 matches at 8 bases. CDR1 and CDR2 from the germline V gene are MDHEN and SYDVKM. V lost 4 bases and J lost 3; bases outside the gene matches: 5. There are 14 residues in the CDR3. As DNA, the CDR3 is TGTGCCAGCAGTTATGGACTAGCCCACTACGAGCAGTACTTC. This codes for CASSYGLAHYEQYF.

In DNA form, the CDR3 reads TGTGCCACCAGCACTAGCGGGAGCTCCTACGAGCAGTACTTC. It encodes CATSTSGSSYEQYF. The rearrangement links TRBV15 to TRBJ2-7; 10 bases line up with TRBD2. The junction had 0 bases not matched to a gene; V was cut back by 4 bases and J by 0 bases. Per the germline V gene, CDR1 is LNHNV and CDR2 is YYDKDF (reference sequence). The CDR3 has 14 amino acids.

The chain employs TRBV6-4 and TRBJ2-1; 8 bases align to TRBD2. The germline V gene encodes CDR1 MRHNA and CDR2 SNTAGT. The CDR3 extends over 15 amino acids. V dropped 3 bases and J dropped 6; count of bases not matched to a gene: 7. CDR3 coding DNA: TGTGCCAGCAGTGAAGTCGGGCTAGCGGGCAATGAGCAGTTCTTC. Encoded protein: CASSEVGLAGNEQFF.

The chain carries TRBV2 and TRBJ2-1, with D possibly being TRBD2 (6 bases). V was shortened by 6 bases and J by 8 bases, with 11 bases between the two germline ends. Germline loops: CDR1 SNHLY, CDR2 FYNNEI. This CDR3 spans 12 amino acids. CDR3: CASSEPGDEQFF. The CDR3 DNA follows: TGTGCCAGCAGCGAACCGGGGGATGAGCAGTTCTTC.

CDR3 sequence reads: CASSQEGGGTGSYEQYF. CDR3 in DNA: TGCGCCAGCAGCCAAGAAGGGGGTGGGACAGGATCCTACGAGCAGTACTTC. The chain is built from TRBV4-3 and TRBJ2-7, with 8 positions matching TRBD1. V trimming: 0 bases; J trimming: 1 base; junction bases outside the gene matches: 8. This CDR3 is 17 amino acids long. The germline V gene has CDR1 LGHNA and CDR2 YSLEER.

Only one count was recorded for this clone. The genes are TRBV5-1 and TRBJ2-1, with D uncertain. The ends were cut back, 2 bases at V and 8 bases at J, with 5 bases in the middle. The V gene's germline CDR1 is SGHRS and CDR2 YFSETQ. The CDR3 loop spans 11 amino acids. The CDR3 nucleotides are TGCGCCAGCAGCTTAATAGATGAGCAGTTCTTC. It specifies CASSLIDEQFF. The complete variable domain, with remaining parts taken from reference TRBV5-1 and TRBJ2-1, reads KAGVTQTPRYLIKTRGQQVTLSCSPISGHRSVSWYQQTPGQGLQFLFEYFSETQRNKGNFPGRFSGRQFSNSRSEMNVSTLELGDSALYLCASSLIDEQFFGPGTRLTVL.

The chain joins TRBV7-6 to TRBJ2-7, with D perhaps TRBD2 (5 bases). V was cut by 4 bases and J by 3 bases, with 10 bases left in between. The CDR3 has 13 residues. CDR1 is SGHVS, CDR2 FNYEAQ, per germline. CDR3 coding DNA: TGTGCCAGCAGCTCAGGAGGCGGCTACGAGCAGTACTTC. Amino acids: CASSSGGGYEQYF.

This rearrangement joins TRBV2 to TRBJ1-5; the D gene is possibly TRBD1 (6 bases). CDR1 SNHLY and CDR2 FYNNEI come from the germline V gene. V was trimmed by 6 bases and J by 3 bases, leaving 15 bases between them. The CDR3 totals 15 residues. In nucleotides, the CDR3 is TGTGCCAGCAGGCACTCCACAGGGTTCAATCAGCCCCAGCATTTT. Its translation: CASRHSTGFNQPQHF.